The TCR beta chain under discussion was sequenced for a study of PD-L1 blockade in urothelial cancer. Across the study: When blood samples were assessed, the median T cell count was about 130,000. The study's findings and limits: Tumor-associated blood clones were expanded more by durable-benefit patients at 3 weeks.

Generated by immunoSEQ multiplex PCR, the TCRdb table keeps only in-frame clones and is missing some. The profile shows fewer than 90,000 clones, approximately 89% of them singletons. Trimming cost V 7 bases and J 2 bases, with 11 bases left between them. Per germline, CDR1 MDHEN and CDR2 SYDVKM. CDR3 length equals 13 residues. Comments on this clone: Antigen unknown.

The time point is: peripheral blood 6 weeks after treatment start. Disease in patients was locally advanced or metastatic urothelial carcinoma. Between 1 and 8 samples, pretreatment and on-treatment, were given by each patient. The gene calls are TRBV28 and TRBJ2-5; D possibly corresponds to TRBD2 (6 bases). The source material was PBMCs, sampled around atezolizumab (anti-PD-L1) treatment. The clonotype comes from a woman older than 75 with urothelial cancer. CDR3 sequence reads: CASNTREQETQYF. The DNA of the CDR3 is TGTGCCAGCAACACCCGGGAGCAAGAGACCCAGTACTTC.